What follows is one T cell receptor (beta chain) and its context. These data originate in a study of CD8 T cells in ankylosing spondylitis. Quantitative 5'-RACE with molecular barcodes generated TCR beta libraries. One entry per CDR3 protein results from TCRdb running MiXCR on the 5' RACE reads. The data contain 200,000 to 250,000 distinct CDR3 sequences, approximately 24% of them seen just once; the ten biggest clones take up just over 6.5%. Germline CDR1 reads DFQATT; CDR2 reads SNEGSKA (reference sequence). CDR3 size: 11 residues. The chain is built from TRBV20-1 and TRBJ2-7; no reliable D call. This TCR came from a male donor with ankylosing spondylitis or in good health (not recorded which). Material: blood, either unsorted or a sorted T cell fraction (not recorded which). The CDR3 loop reads CSLLSSYEQYF. CDR3 DNA: TGCAGCCTTCTTAGCTCCTACGAGCAGTACTTC.